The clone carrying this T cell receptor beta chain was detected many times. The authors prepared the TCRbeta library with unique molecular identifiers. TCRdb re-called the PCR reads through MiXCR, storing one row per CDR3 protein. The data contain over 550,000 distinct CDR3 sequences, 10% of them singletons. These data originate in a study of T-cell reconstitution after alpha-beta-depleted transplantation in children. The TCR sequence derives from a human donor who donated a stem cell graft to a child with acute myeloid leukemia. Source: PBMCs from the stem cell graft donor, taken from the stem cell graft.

CDR3 loop: CASSVGEVAGAPRTGELFF. Here the CDR3 DNA reads TGTGCCAGCAGCGTAGGAGAGGTAGCGGGAGCCCCAAGGACCGGGGAGCTGTTTTTT. V usage is TRBV9 and J usage is TRBJ2-2; 9 bases map to TRBD2. The CDR3 contains 19 residues. The ends lost 0 bases at V and 5 bases at J; junction bases unmatched: 14. Germline values: CDR1 SGDLS, CDR2 YYNGEE.